The 11 T cell receptor beta chains below come from one sample, sequenced in a study of CD8 T cells in Susac syndrome. Random hexamers were used to reverse transcribe an amount of roughly 0.5 to 1 ug RNA. From the immunoSEQ multiplex PCR reads, TCRdb called clonotypes with MiXCR, one entry per CDR3 protein. The top ten clones hold 0.098% of a sample with approximately 190,000 distinct CDR3 sequences, almost 96% of them seen once. Sequencing was carried out using CD4+ T cells from PBMCs. Receptors originate from a human donor with Susac syndrome.

A single count supports this clonotype. The chain carries TRBV20-1 and TRBJ2-7; a weak D match, TRBD1 (6 bases). CDR3 length: 11 amino acids. Germline V gene sequence: CDR1 DFQATT, CDR2 SNEGSKA (reference sequence). Trimming took 5 bases from V and 5 from J, leaving 10 bases between them. In DNA, the CDR3 is TGCAGTGCTTCACAGGGCCACGAGCAGTACTTC. Protein: CSASQGHEQYF.

V is TRBV11-2 and J is TRBJ1-6; D uncertain. The CDR3 runs 14 residues. The V and J ends lost 6 bases and 7 bases respectively, with 13 bases between them. Germline CDR1 and CDR2: SGHAT and FQNNGV. The CDR3 nucleotides are TGTGCCAGCAGGCCGGTCCTTGGGAATTCACCCCTCCACTTT. It yields the protein CASRPVLGNSPLHF.

This sequence joins TRBV4-2 and TRBJ2-5; D may be TRBD1 or TRBD2 (6 bases each). Trimming stripped 0 bases from V and 6 bases from J, with 14 bases between. Germline CDR1 LGHNA, CDR2 YNFKEQ. This CDR3 is built from 15 residues. CDR3 bases: TGTGCCAGCAGCCAAGATTCCGGGGGCGGGAAGACCCAGTACTTC. This codes for CASSQDSGGGKTQYF.

The gene calls are TRBV10-3 and TRBJ2-7, with 8 bases fitting TRBD2. The CDR3 totals 15 residues. V shed 3 bases, J shed 0 bases, and the junction held 4 bases outside the gene matches. The germline V gene encodes CDR1 ENHRY and CDR2 SYGVKD. The CDR3 sequence is CAISDPTSASYEQYF. The CDR3 DNA reads TGTGCCATCAGTGACCCGACTAGCGCCTCCTACGAGCAGTACTTC.

The chain employs TRBV30 and TRBJ1-2; D gene unclear. Deletions cut 3 bases from V and 4 bases from J, with 15 bases between. The germline CDR1 and CDR2 sequences are GTSNPN and SVGIG (reference sequence). The CDR3 extends over 14 amino acids. CDR3 in DNA: TGTGCCTGGAGCGAGCAGGACTGGGGCTATGGCTACACCTTC. It encodes CAWSEQDWGYGYTF.

The gene calls are TRBV23-1 and TRBJ1-2; D call uncertain. TRBV23-1 is reported as an ORF; its role is uncertain. V was shortened by 3 bases and J by 0 bases, with 8 bases between the two germline ends. The length of the CDR3 is 14 residues. Here the CDR3 reads CASSQPQSNYGYTF. The CDR3 nucleotides read TGCGCCAGCAGTCAGCCACAGTCTAACTATGGCTACACCTTC.

The genes are TRBV5-6 and TRBJ2-3; D perhaps matches TRBD1 (5 bases). Trimming shortened V by 4 bases and J by 2 bases, and 14 bases separated the two germline ends. The length of the CDR3 is 15 residues. Germline V gives CDR1 SGHDT, CDR2 YYEEEE. The CDR3 nucleotides are TGTGCCAGCAGCGCTGCCAGGGAACTCACAGATACGCAGTATTTT. Translating it yields CASSAARELTDTQYF.

The chain has TRBV5-1 and TRBJ1-2; D ambiguous. Between the trimmed V and J ends, which lost 4 bases and 4 bases, there was a span of 8 bases. Per germline, CDR1 SGHRS and CDR2 YFSETQ. The CDR3 length is 12 residues. The CDR3 region has the DNA TGCGCCAGCAGCCCGGAAGGCTATGGCTACACCTTC. It is translated as CASSPEGYGYTF.

V gene TRBV6-5 combines with J gene TRBJ2-5; D not certain. The length of the CDR3 is 12 residues. Looked up from germline, CDR1 is MNHEY and CDR2 is SVGAGI. V was trimmed by 5 bases and J by 3 bases, leaving 7 bases between them. The DNA of the CDR3 is TGTGCCAGCAGTCGAGACAAAGAGACCCAGTACTTC. Residues: CASSRDKETQYF.

The chain has TRBV14 and TRBJ2-5, with D possibly TRBD1 on 5 matching bases. The CDR3 runs to 15 residues. Germline V lookup: CDR1 SGHDN, CDR2 FVKESK. Trimming cost V 4 bases and J 4 bases, with 16 bases left between them. The CDR3 coding sequence is TGTGCCAGCAGCCCTACCCCAGGGTATGGAGAGACCCAGTACTTC. Its translation is CASSPTPGYGETQYF.

The V gene is TRBV20-1, the J gene TRBJ2-3; 8 bases are a match to TRBD1. CDR3 length equals 13 residues. Germline CDR1 reads DFQATT; CDR2 reads SNEGSKA (reference sequence). Losses at the gene ends were 6 bases for V and 1 base for J; bases not matched to a gene: 3. CDR3 sequence (DNA): TGCAGTGCAACGGGACAGGGCACAGATACGCAGTATTTT. Residues: CSATGQGTDTQYF.